This entry features one T cell receptor (beta chain) sequence. Its recognized antigen is unknown. No per-base quality is available; no much larger clone lies one base away. The data were taken from a study of preoperative IRX-2 immunotherapy in early breast cancer (dated by TCRdb to about 2019). The library was obtained by the immunoSEQ multiplex PCR assay. TCRdb obtained this table from immuneACCESS and retained in-frame rearrangements with V and J assigned. These tables miss some clones; where compared with another copy, unresolved V genes account for less than half of the shortfall, and the remainder is unexplained. Counted in this sample were over 60,000 clones; less than 95% of them appeared once. Of the sample, roughly 1.7% falls within the top ten clones. The germline V gene (reference sequence) yields LNHDA for CDR1 and SQIVND for CDR2. From cysteine to phenylalanine, the CDR3 is 17 amino acids long. Of the read, only the CDR3 DNA is kept; its 51 bases are in frame from base 1. V drops 6 bases and J drops 0 bases, leaving 15 bases in between.

In light of the paper, this sample's treatment or condition label describes: preoperative locoregional IRX-2 cytokine immunotherapy. The samples were obtained from a phase Ib study in which preoperative, locoregional IRX-2 cytokine immunotherapy intended to prime immune responses was tested. Patients with early-stage breast cancer who were given IRX-2 before surgery served as donors. The receptor chain draws on TRBV19 and TRBJ2-6; TRBD1 might be the D gene, on 6 matching bases. The TCR sequence derives from a human donor with breast cancer. Sampling was done from a patient treated with IRX-2 immunotherapy. The CDR3 protein is CASSTTGISSGANVLTF. The sequenced DNA: TGTGCCAGTAGCACAACAGGGATATCCTCTGGGGCCAACGTCCTGACTTTC.